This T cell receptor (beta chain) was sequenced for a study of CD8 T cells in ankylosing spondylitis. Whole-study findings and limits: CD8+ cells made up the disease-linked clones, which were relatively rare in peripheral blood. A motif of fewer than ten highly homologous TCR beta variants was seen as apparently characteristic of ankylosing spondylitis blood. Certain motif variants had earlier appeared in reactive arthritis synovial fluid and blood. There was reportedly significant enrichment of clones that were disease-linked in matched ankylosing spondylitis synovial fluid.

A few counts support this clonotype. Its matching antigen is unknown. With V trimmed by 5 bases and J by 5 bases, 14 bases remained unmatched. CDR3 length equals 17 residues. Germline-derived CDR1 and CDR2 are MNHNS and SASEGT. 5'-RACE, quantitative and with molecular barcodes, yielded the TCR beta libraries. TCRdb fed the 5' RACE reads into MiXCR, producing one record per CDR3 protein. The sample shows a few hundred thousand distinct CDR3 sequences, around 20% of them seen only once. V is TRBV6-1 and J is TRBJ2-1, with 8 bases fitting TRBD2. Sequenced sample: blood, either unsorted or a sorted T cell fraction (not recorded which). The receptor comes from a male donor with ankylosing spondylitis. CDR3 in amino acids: CASSKRLLAGGHNEQFF. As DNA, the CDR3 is TGTGCCAGCAGTAAAAGACTCCTAGCGGGTGGACACAATGAGCAGTTCTTC.